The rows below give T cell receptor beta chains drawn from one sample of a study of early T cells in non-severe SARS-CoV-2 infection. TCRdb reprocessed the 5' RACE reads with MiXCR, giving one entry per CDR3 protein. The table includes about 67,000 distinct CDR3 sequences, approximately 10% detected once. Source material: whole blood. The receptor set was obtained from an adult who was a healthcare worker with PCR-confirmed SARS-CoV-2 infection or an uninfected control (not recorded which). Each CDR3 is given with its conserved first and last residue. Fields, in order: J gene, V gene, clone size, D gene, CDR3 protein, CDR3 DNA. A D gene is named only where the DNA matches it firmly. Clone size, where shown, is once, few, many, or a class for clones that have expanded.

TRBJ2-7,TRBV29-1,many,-,CSARQAYEQYF,TGCAGCGCCAGACAGGCCTACGAGCAGTACTTC
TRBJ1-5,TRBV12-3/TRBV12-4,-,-,CASKTGVLPQHF,TGTGCCAGCAAGACGGGGGTCCTGCCCCAGCATTTT
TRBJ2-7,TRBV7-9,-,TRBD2,CASSSQLAGGLAYEQYF,TGTGCCAGCAGCTCCCAACTAGCGGGAGGACTAGCCTACGAGCAGTACTTC
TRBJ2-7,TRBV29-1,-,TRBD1,CSVGQGPFEQYF,TGCAGCGTGGGACAGGGGCCTTTCGAGCAGTACTTC
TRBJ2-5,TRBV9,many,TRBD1,CASSFGQGVETQYF,TGTGCCAGCAGCTTCGGACAGGGGGTGGAGACCCAGTACTTC
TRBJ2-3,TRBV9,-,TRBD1,CASSPGTGGSDTQYF,TGTGCCAGCAGCCCAGGGACAGGGGGCTCAGATACGCAGTATTTT
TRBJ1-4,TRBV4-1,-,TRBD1,CASSQDRTGGTAKLFF,TGCGCCAGCAGCCAAGATCGAACAGGGGGCACGGCAAAACTGTTTTTT
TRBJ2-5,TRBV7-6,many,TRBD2,CASSLVVAGDFQETQYF,TGTGCCAGCAGTTTGGTGGTTGCGGGGGATTTCCAAGAGACCCAGTACTTC
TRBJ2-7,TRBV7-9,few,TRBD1,CASSNRDSSSYEQYF,TGTGCCAGCAGCAATCGGGACAGTTCCTCCTACGAGCAGTACTTC
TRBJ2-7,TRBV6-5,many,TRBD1,CASSRPGQPPYEQYF,TGTGCCAGCAGTCGACCGGGACAGCCACCCTACGAGCAGTACTTC
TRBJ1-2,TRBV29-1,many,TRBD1,CFTTGDIWGYTF,TGCTTCACAACAGGGGACATCTGGGGCTACACCTTC
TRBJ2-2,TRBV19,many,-,CASTPSDPNTGELFF,TGTGCCAGTACCCCGTCGGACCCAAACACCGGGGAGCTGTTTTTT
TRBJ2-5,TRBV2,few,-,CASSDISGYQETQYF,TGTGCCAGCAGTGATATTTCAGGGTACCAAGAGACCCAGTACTTC
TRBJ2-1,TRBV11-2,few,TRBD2,CASSGLAGGYYNEQFF,TGTGCCAGCAGCGGGCTAGCGGGGGGATACTACAATGAGCAGTTCTTC
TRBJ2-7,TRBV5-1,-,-,CASSPSSRGYDEQYF,TGCGCCAGCAGCCCTTCCTCCAGGGGATACGACGAGCAGTACTTC
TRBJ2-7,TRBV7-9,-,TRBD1,CASSPGTGPEQYF,TGTGCCAGCAGTCCCGGGACAGGGCCCGAGCAGTACTTC
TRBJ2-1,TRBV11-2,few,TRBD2,CASSSPRGSGGSYNEQFF,TGTGCCAGCAGCTCCCCGCGTGGTAGCGGGGGGAGTTACAATGAGCAGTTCTTC
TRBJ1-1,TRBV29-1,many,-,CSVDPQGGTEAFF,TGCAGCGTTGACCCCCAAGGTGGCACTGAAGCTTTCTTT
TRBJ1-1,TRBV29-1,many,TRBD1,CSVQPRTGNTEAFF,TGCAGCGTCCAACCCCGGACAGGGAACACTGAAGCTTTCTTT
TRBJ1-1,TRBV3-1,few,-,CASSPLRGGRTEAFF,TGTGCCAGCAGCCCCCTGAGGGGGGGCCGCACTGAAGCTTTCTTT
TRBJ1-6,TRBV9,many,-,CASSAQGRVNSPLHF,TGTGCCAGCAGCGCCCAAGGGAGAGTCAATTCACCCCTCCACTTT
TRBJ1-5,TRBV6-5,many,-,CASSFSVASNQPQHF,TGTGCCAGCAGTTTTTCGGTAGCTAGCAATCAGCCCCAGCATTTT
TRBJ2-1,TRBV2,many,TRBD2,CARGMGPSGGSYNEQFF,TGTGCACGAGGAATGGGCCCTAGCGGGGGTTCCTACAATGAGCAGTTCTTC
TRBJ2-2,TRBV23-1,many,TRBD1,CASSRDRGMTGELFF,TGCGCCAGCAGTCGGGACAGGGGGATGACCGGGGAGCTGTTTTTT
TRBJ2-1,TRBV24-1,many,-,CATSDWSSYNEQFF,TGTGCCACCAGTGATTGGAGCAGCTACAATGAGCAGTTCTTC
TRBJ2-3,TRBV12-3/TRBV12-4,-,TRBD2,CASSLDGRAGDTQYF,TGTGCCAGCAGTTTGGACGGGAGGGCCGGAGATACGCAGTATTTT
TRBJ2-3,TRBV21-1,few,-,CASSSMRIVGSGLAELTDTQYF,TGTGCCAGCAGCTCGATGAGGATAGTGGGCTCTGGACTAGCGGAGTTGACAGATACGCAGTATTTT
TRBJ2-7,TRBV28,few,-,CASRRILLADEQYF,TGTGCCAGCCGGCGCATCCTCCTGGCCGACGAGCAGTACTTC
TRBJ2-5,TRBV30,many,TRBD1,CAWSAGTGLGTQYF,TGTGCCTGGAGTGCCGGGACAGGATTGGGGACCCAGTACTTC
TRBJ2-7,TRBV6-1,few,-,CASSGGISYEQYF,TGTGCCAGCAGTGGCGGGATCTCCTACGAGCAGTACTTC
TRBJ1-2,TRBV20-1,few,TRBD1,CSAARDRGYGYTF,TGCAGTGCTGCCCGGGACAGGGGCTATGGCTACACCTTC
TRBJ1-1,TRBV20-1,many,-,CTYLMNTEAFF,TGCACTTACCTCATGAACACTGAAGCTTTCTTT
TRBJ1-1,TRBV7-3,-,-,CASSLTQLDTEAFF,TGTGCCAGCAGCTTAACACAGCTAGACACTGAAGCTTTCTTT
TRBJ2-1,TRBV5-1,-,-,CASSPGGGSYNEQFF,TGCGCCAGCAGCCCTGGAGGGGGATCCTACAATGAGCAGTTCTTC
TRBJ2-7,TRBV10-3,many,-,CAISESPEAEQYF,TGTGCCATCAGTGAGTCGCCTGAGGCCGAGCAGTACTTC
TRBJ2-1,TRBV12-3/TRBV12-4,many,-,CASSLRGSSYNEQFF,TGTGCCAGCAGTTTGCGGGGAAGCTCCTACAATGAGCAGTTCTTC
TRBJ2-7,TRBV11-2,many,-,CASSSWDGSYEQYF,TGTGCCAGCAGCTCCTGGGACGGCTCCTACGAGCAGTACTTC
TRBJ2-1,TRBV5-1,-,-,CASSIEAGAYNEQFF,TGCGCCAGCAGCATAGAGGCAGGGGCCTACAATGAGCAGTTCTTC
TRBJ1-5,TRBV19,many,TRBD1,CASSNGQGEPPQHF,TGTGCCAGTAGTAACGGACAGGGGGAACCGCCCCAGCATTTT
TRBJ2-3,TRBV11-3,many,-,CASSHGPNTDTQYF,TGTGCCAGCAGCCATGGGCCTAACACAGATACGCAGTATTTT
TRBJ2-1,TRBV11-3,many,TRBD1,CASSPTLGDSPYNEQFF,TGTGCCAGCAGCCCCACCCTCGGGGACAGCCCCTACAATGAGCAGTTCTTC
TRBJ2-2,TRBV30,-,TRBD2,CAWRDGGSDTGELFF,TGTGCCTGGAGGGATGGCGGGAGCGACACCGGGGAGCTGTTTTTT
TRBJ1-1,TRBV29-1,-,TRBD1,CSVENLQGGAFF,TGCAGCGTTGAAAATCTGCAGGGGGGAGCTTTCTTT
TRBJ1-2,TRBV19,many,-,CASSTGQPGGYGYTF,TGTGCCAGTAGTACAGGACAACCGGGGGGCTATGGCTACACCTTC
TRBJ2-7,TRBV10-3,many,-,CAISALDSSYEQYF,TGTGCCATCAGTGCCCTGGACAGCTCCTACGAGCAGTACTTC
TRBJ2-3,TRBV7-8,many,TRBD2,CASSLASSGGDTQYF,TGTGCCAGCAGCTTAGCCTCTAGCGGGGGAGATACGCAGTATTTT
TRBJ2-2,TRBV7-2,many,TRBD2,CASSYSGGAGELFF,TGTGCCAGCAGCTATAGCGGGGGGGCCGGGGAGCTGTTTTTT
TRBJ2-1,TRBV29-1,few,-,CSVETPSDEQFF,TGCAGCGTTGAAACTCCGTCGGATGAGCAGTTCTTC
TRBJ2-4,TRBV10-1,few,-,CASRNDSHATLAKNIQYF,TGCGCCAGCAGAAATGACAGCCACGCGACCCTAGCCAAAAACATTCAGTACTTC
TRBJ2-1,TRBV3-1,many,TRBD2,CASSQGPGLDPLGQFF,TGTGCCAGCAGCCAAGGTCCGGGACTAGACCCCCTAGGGCAGTTCTTC